The sequence of this T cell receptor beta chain was determined in a study of blood T cell dynamics during melanoma immunotherapy. Study observations and caveats: Clones driving repertoire changes may be melanoma-specific or general immune activation.

The time point denotes: pre-treatment baseline. Remarks on this clone: Antigen unknown.

The protocol was immunoSEQ multiplex PCR, while the TCRdb copy is restricted to in-frame clones and leaves out a portion. The data hold under 4,000 clones, with around 97% observed a single time. The specimen comprised effector memory CD8+ T cells from blood, sampled from a patient treated with checkpoint blockade. The receptor's source is a human donor with melanoma.

The chain's CDR3 is CAWSFRGGAEQYF. Here the CDR3 DNA reads TGTGCCTGGAGTTTCCGGGGGGGAGCCGAGCAGTACTTC. The rearrangement joins TRBV30 to TRBJ2-7, with 8 bases fitting TRBD2. The junction had 6 bases not matched to a gene; V was cut back by 2 bases and J by 6 bases. This CDR3 region has 13 residues. Looked up from germline, CDR1 is GTSNPN and CDR2 is SVGIG (reference sequence).